This T cell receptor beta chain emerged from a study of T cell changes during pregnancy in multiple sclerosis. CDR1 is SGHDT, CDR2 YYEEEE, per germline. The CDR3 runs 14 residues. V was shortened by 3 bases and J by 0 bases, with 7 bases between the two germline ends. Some clones are missing from TCRdb's copy, which holds only in-frame ones; the method was immunoSEQ multiplex PCR. The data hold about 100,000 clones, with approximately 94% observed a single time. The rearrangement links TRBV5-6 to TRBJ2-4; tentatively, D is TRBD2 (5 bases). The clonotype comes from a female donor with multiple sclerosis, enrolled in a pregnancy study. The sample in question was peripheral blood, obtained before pregnancy. DNA of the CDR3: TGTGCCAGCAGCTCCGCGGGAGCCAAAAACATTCAGTACTTC. It encodes CASSSAGAKNIQYF.